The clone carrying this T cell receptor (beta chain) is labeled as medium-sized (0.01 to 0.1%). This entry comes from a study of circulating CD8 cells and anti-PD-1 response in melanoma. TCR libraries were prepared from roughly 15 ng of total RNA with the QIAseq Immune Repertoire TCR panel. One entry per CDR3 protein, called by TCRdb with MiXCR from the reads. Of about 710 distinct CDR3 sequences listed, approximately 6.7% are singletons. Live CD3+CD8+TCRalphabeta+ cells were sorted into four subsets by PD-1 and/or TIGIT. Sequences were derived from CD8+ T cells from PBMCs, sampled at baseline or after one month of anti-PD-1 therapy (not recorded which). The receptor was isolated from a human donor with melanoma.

CDR3 nucleotide sequence: TGTGCCAGTAGCCCCACTAGCGGGATTGGAAATGAGCAGTTCTTC. Its protein product is CASSPTSGIGNEQFF. V usage is TRBV19 and J usage is TRBJ2-1, with TRBD2 identical over 10 bases. Germline values: CDR1 LNHDA, CDR2 SQIVND (reference sequence). The CDR3 covers 15 residues. J was trimmed by 7 bases and V by 6 bases; bases with no gene match: 9.